One and the same sample provided the 22 T cell receptor beta chains below, sequenced in a study of blood T cell repertoires in COVID-19. TCRdb's table, derived via immunoSEQ multiplex PCR, lists solely in-frame clones and lacks some. The table records about 280,000 clones, about 80% of them present only once. Sequencing used peripheral blood. These receptors were collected from a woman between 45 and 60 years old who had recovered from COVID-19.

V and J are TRBV24-1 and TRBJ2-5; 10 nucleotides agree with TRBD2. CDR3 length equals 16 residues. Germline loops: CDR1 KGHDR, CDR2 SFDVKD. J lost 0 bases, V lost 3 bases, and 3 bases had no gene match. Here the CDR3 DNA reads TGTGCCACCAGTGATACTAGCGGGGCCCACCAAGAGACCCAGTACTTC. Its protein is CATSDTSGAHQETQYF.

CDR3: CASSQSDGPGQLNEKLFF. The CDR3 nucleotides are TGCGCCAGCAGTCAATCCGATGGACCGGGACAACTTAATGAAAAACTGTTTTTT. The chain couples TRBV23-1 to TRBJ1-4; a weak D match, TRBD1 (6 bases). TRBV23-1 is identified as an open reading frame with a role that is uncertain. Trimming pared 0 bases from V and 4 bases from J, leaving 18 bases between. This CDR3 contains 18 residues.

V gene TRBV6-2 or TRBV6-3 combines with J gene TRBJ1-5; the D is unclear. This CDR3 comprises 14 residues. Trimming shortened V by 0 bases and J by 5 bases, and 8 bases separated the two germline ends. Germline V gene data show CDR1 as MNHEY and CDR2 as SVGEGT. The CDR3 reads CASSYSTDYQPQHF. DNA for the CDR3: TGTGCCAGCAGTTACTCGACGGACTATCAGCCCCAGCATTTT.

The V and J genes are TRBV19 and TRBJ2-1, with 7 bases that match TRBD1. The germline V gene encodes CDR1 LNHDA and CDR2 SQIVND (reference sequence). V shed 4 bases and J 4 bases; nucleotides not matched to a gene: 7. There are 15 residues in the CDR3. This CDR3 reads CASSNPGGNYNEQFF. The CDR3 bases are TGTGCCAGTAGTAACCCAGGGGGAAATTACAATGAGCAGTTCTTC.

The chain links TRBV7-2 to TRBJ1-6; D is ambiguous. Deletions cut 1 base from V and 9 bases from J, with 13 bases between. Germline CDR1 and CDR2: SGHTA and FQGNSA. The CDR3 length is 15 residues. The CDR3 spells CASSLGVEAGSPLHF. CDR3 nucleotides: TGTGCCAGCAGCTTAGGCGTGGAAGCGGGTTCACCCCTCCACTTT.

The gene calls are TRBV3-1 (or the pseudogene TRBV3-2) and TRBJ2-5; D perhaps matches TRBD2 (7 bases). From germline, CDR1 is LGHDT and CDR2 YNNKEL (reference sequence). CDR3 length equals 15 residues. Trimming cost V 1 base and J 4 bases, with 13 bases left between them. The CDR3 DNA sequence: TGTGCCAGCAGCCAAGCCCGGGGGGCGGGAGAGACCCAGTACTTC. This codes for CASSQARGAGETQYF.

The chain joins TRBV4-3 to TRBJ2-1; D unclear. The CDR3 has 15 amino acids. Germline V CDR1 and CDR2: LGHNA, YSLEER. V was cut by 0 bases and J by 0 bases, with 6 bases left in between. This chain's CDR3 is CASSQDIFSYNEQFF. For the CDR3, the DNA is TGCGCCAGCAGCCAAGATATCTTCTCCTACAATGAGCAGTTCTTC.

The rearrangement links TRBV4-1 to TRBJ1-5; possibly TRBD1 for D (6 bases). Germline V CDR1 and CDR2: MGHRA, YSYEKL. The CDR3 consists of 17 residues. V was cut by 0 bases and J by 4 bases, with 16 bases left in between. The chain's CDR3 is CASSQDRGGGGNQPQHF. The CDR3 DNA sequence: TGCGCCAGCAGCCAAGATCGAGGAGGGGGGGGGAATCAGCCCCAGCATTTT.

The chain couples TRBV11-2 to TRBJ2-1; 8 nucleotides agree with TRBD1. In germline, CDR1 is SGHAT, CDR2 FQNNGV. Trimming at V came to 5 bases and at J to 10 bases, leaving 7 bases not matched to a gene. The CDR3 spans 13 residues. CDR3 region: CASSPGGPEEQFF. The DNA of the CDR3 is TGTGCCAGCAGCCCAGGGGGCCCAGAGGAGCAGTTCTTC.

The V and J genes are TRBV16 and TRBJ1-2; TRBD1 might be the D (6 bases). CDR3 size: 19 residues. Germline CDR1 KGHSY, CDR2 FQNENV. V lost 2 bases, J lost 7 bases, and 29 bases lay in between. CDR3 residues: CASSQLYGSSTGSERGYTF. The CDR3, as DNA: TGTGCCAGCAGCCAACTCTACGGGTCTTCAACAGGGTCGGAGCGTGGCTACACCTTC.

The V call is TRBV6-5, the J call TRBJ2-7; a possible D gene is TRBD1 (7 bases). The length of the CDR3 is 13 residues. V shed 6 bases and J shed 4 bases, with 13 bases lying between them. Per the germline V gene, CDR1 is MNHEY and CDR2 is SVGAGI. The CDR3 here is CASRDRRDYEQYF. The CDR3 nucleotides are TGTGCCAGCAGGGACAGGAGGGATTACGAGCAGTACTTC.

As DNA, the CDR3 is TGCAGCAGGACAGGGAGCTACGAGCAGTACTTC. Translated, it gives CSRTGSYEQYF. The rearrangement uses TRBV29-1 and TRBJ2-7; 8 bases are a match to TRBD1. The junction had 3 bases not matched to a gene; V was cut back by 8 bases and J by 3 bases. The CDR3 loop spans 11 amino acids. Per the germline V gene, CDR1 is SQVTM and CDR2 is ANQGSEA.

Only a few counts were recorded for this clone. The J gene is TRBJ2-3, the V gene TRBV27; D not certain. The CDR3 runs to 15 residues. V was trimmed by 6 bases and J by 0 bases, leaving 13 bases between them. Germline lookup yields CDR1 MNHEY and CDR2 SMNVEV (reference sequence). CDR3 DNA sequence: TGTGCCAGCAGGGAACAATACGGGAGCACAGATACGCAGTATTTT. This translates into CASREQYGSTDTQYF.

This clone came up a few times. The V and J genes are TRBV12-5 and TRBJ2-7, with 7 positions matching TRBD1. Germline-derived CDR1 and CDR2 are LGHNT and FRNRAP. The CDR3 is made up of 15 amino acids. J lost 2 bases, V lost 4 bases, and 8 bases had no gene match. CDR3 protein: CASGYPGQLTYEQYF. CDR3 DNA sequence: TGTGCTAGTGGTTATCCGGGACAGCTTACCTACGAGCAGTACTTC.

This chain joins TRBV28 and TRBJ2-5, with 7 bases matching TRBD2. Germline values: CDR1 MDHEN, CDR2 SYDVKM. Trimming took 6 bases from V and 2 from J; bases not matched to a gene: 6. CDR3 length: 14 residues. The CDR3 loop reads CASRPGRQQETQYF. The CDR3 bases are TGTGCCAGCAGACCCGGGAGGCAACAAGAGACCCAGTACTTC.

The chain links TRBV19 to TRBJ1-2; a possible D gene is TRBD1 (5 bases). Germline assignment: CDR1 LNHDA and CDR2 SQIVND (reference sequence). V was pared by 1 base and J by 4 bases, with 13 bases between. This CDR3 has 15 amino acids. The CDR3 DNA sequence: TGTGCCAGTAGTATAGCGCGGGGGATGACCTATGGCTACACCTTC. It yields the protein CASSIARGMTYGYTF.

The chain recombines TRBV5-4 with TRBJ1-1; 7 bases map to TRBD1. Germline V lookup: CDR1 SGHNT, CDR2 YYREEE (reference sequence). CDR3 length equals 13 residues. With 2 bases clipped from V and 9 bases from J, the junction kept 7 bases outside the gene matches. The CDR3 DNA sequence: TGTGCCAGCAGCTTTCAGGGGGAGTACAAAGCTTTCTTT. It is translated as CASSFQGEYKAFF.

The CDR3 DNA follows: TGCGCCAGCACGCATGGGACAGCTAACTATGGCTACACCTTC. This translates into CASTHGTANYGYTF. The V gene is TRBV5-1, the J gene TRBJ1-2; TRBD1 aligns across 7 bases. Germline assignment: CDR1 SGHRS and CDR2 YFSETQ. The CDR3 is 14 residues long. The trim removed 6 bases at V and 0 bases at J, leaving 5 bases unmatched.

The genes are TRBV11-2 and TRBJ2-7; 10 positions agree with TRBD1. V was pared by 5 bases and J by 5 bases, with 9 bases of the junction left unmatched. The CDR3 loop spans 15 amino acids. From germline, CDR1 is SGHAT and CDR2 FQNNGV. The CDR3 loop reads CASSPRDRGVNEQYF. The CDR3, as DNA: TGTGCCAGCAGCCCCCGGGACAGGGGTGTGAACGAGCAGTACTTC.

This rearrangement joins TRBV7-3 to TRBJ2-6; D might be TRBD2 (5 bases). The CDR3 covers 17 residues. Germline-derived CDR1 and CDR2 are SGHTA and FQGTGA. The V gene lost 1 base and the J gene lost 4 bases, with 14 bases spanning the gap. CDR3 sequence: CASSLKVRGSGANVLTF. For the CDR3, the DNA is TGTGCCAGCAGCTTAAAGGTTCGAGGGTCCGGGGCCAACGTCCTGACTTTC.

V and J are TRBV7-8 and TRBJ1-2; D gene ambiguous. Trimming removed 6 bases at V and 6 bases at J, with 11 bases between. The CDR3 contains 12 residues. The germline CDR1 and CDR2 sequences are SGHVS and FQNEAQ. In DNA, the CDR3 is TGTGCCAGCAGAACTTCCGAAGATGGCTACACCTTC. Translated: CASRTSEDGYTF.

The gene calls are TRBV27 and TRBJ2-7; 7 positions agree with TRBD1. CDR3 size: 14 residues. Germline CDR1 and CDR2: MNHEY and SMNVEV (reference sequence). The V gene end was trimmed by 8 bases and the J gene end by 6 bases; junction bases not matched to a gene: 13. CDR3 in amino acids: CASGPQGDPSEQYF. CDR3 DNA: TGTGCCAGCGGGCCCCAGGGGGACCCCTCCGAGCAGTACTTC.